The following is a T cell receptor beta chain sequence with its context. Its antigen remains unidentified. The CDR3 consists of 17 residues. The J segment lost 5 bases and the V segment lost 3 bases, leaving 7 bases of the junction unmatched. Germline loops: CDR1 KGHSH, CDR2 LQKENI. TCRdb re-derived calls from the 5' RACE reads in MiXCR, one entry per CDR3 protein. The table includes approximately 470,000 distinct CDR3 sequences, 12% to 15% detected once. This record comes from a study of identical twins. Study outcomes and limitations: In cord blood, abundant beta clonotypes had fewer insertions; memory showed no trend.

The same sample was also studied in work on yellow fever vaccine responses in identical twins.

Sample: CD4+ T cells sorted from blood. This chain uses TRBV18 with TRBJ1-4; TRBD1 aligns across 12 bases. The TCR comes from a young woman in good health. CDR3 sequence (DNA): TGTGCCAGCTCACCGATAAAGGGACAGGGGGCGAATGAAAAACTGTTTTTT. Encoded protein: CASSPIKGQGANEKLFF.